This T cell receptor (beta chain) is drawn from a study of T cells expressing NK-cell markers. Study-level background: Investigators obtained TCR beta repertoires from sorted CD3+CD56+NKG2C+, CD3+CD56+NKG2C- and CD3+CD56-NKG2C+ T cells. Whole-study results and caveats: The share of CD8+ T cells held by dominant NKG2C+ clonotypes was 1.0-7.0% in about six donors.

Of note for this clonotype: Its antigen is not known.

Per germline, CDR1 MNHEY and CDR2 SMNVEV (reference sequence). The CDR3 extends over 15 amino acids. Each CDR3 protein gets one entry in TCRdb, which reprocessed the 5' RACE reads and gives no DNA. This sample carries around 550,000 distinct CDR3 sequences, with 3% to 4.5% going to the ten biggest clones. This clonotype originated in a man aged 18 to 35 in good health. Sequenced material: blood T cells: a sorted CD56 or NKG2C T cell subset, CD4+ or CD8+ T cells, or bulk PBMC T cells (not recorded which). This chain links TRBV27 with TRBJ2-3. CDR3 loop: CASSLSGSFTDTQYF.